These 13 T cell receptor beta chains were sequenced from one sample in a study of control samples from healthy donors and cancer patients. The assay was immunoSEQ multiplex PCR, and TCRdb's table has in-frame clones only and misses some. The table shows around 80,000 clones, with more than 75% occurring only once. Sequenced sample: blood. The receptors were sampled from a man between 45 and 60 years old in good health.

The DNA for the CDR3 is TGTGCCAGCACCGCGCCGGGACGCGAGCAGTACTTC. Translation: CASTAPGREQYF. The genes are TRBV7-8 and TRBJ2-7, with D tentatively TRBD1 or TRBD2 (5 bases each). The germline CDR1 and CDR2 sequences are SGHVS and FQNEAQ. V was trimmed by 7 bases and J by 6 bases, leaving 13 bases between them. This CDR3 is 12 amino acids long.

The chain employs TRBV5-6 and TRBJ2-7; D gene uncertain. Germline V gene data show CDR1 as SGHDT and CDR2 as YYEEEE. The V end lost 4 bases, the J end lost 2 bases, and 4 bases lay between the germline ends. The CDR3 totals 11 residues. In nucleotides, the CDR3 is TGTGCCAGCAGCGCAACCTACGAGCAGTACTTC. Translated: CASSATYEQYF.

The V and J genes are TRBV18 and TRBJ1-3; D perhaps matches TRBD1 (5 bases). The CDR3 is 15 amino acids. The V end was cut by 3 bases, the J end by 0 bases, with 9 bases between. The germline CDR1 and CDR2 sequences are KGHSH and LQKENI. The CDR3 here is CASSPGARSGNTIYF. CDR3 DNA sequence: TGTGCCAGCTCACCTGGGGCTCGCTCTGGAAACACCATATATTTT.

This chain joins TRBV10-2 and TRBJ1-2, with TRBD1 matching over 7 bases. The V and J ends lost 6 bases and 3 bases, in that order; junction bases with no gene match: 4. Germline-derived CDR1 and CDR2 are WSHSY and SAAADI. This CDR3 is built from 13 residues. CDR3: CASRTGRDYGYTF. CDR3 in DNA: TGCGCCAGCAGGACAGGGAGGGACTATGGCTACACCTTC.

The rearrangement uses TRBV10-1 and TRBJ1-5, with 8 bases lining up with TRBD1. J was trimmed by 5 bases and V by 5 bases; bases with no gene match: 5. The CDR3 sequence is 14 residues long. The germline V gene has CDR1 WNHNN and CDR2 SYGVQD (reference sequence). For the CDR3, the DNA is TGCGCCAGCAGTTGGACAGGGAGTTATCAGCCCCAGCATTTT. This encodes CASSWTGSYQPQHF.

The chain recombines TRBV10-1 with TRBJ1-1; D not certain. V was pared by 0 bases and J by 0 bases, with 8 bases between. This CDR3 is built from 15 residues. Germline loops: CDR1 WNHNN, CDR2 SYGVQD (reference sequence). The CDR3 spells CASSESFSLNTEAFF. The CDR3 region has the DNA TGCGCCAGCAGTGAGTCATTCAGCCTGAACACTGAAGCTTTCTTT.

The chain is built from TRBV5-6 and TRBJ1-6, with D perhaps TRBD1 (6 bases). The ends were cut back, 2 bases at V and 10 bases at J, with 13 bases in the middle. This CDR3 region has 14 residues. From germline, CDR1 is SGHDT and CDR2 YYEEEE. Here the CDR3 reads CASSFGQGSSPLHF. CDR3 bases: TGTGCCAGCAGCTTTGGCCAGGGGAGCTCACCCCTCCACTTT.

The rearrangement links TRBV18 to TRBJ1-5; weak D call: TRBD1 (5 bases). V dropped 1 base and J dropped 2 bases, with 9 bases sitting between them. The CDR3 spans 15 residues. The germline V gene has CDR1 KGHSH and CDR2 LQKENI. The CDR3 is CASSPQGNGNQPQHF. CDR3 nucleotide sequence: TGTGCCAGCTCACCACAGGGGAATGGCAATCAGCCCCAGCATTTT.

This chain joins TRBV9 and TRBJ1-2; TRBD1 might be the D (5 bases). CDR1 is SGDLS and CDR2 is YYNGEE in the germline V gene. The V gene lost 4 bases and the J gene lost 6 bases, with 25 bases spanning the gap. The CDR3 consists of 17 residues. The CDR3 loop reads CASSQASTVWGSHGYTF. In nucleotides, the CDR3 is TGTGCCAGCAGCCAAGCCTCGACAGTCTGGGGTTCCCATGGCTACACCTTC.

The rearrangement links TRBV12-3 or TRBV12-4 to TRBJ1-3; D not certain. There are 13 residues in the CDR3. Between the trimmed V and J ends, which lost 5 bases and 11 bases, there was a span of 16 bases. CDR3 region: CASSPPGANAIYF. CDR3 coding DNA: TGTGCCAGCAGTCCGCCGGGAGCGAACGCCATATATTTT.

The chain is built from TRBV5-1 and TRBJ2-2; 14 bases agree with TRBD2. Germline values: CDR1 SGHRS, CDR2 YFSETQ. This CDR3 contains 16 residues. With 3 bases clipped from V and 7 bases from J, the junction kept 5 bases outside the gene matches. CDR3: CASSWGLAGVSGELFF. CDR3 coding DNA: TGCGCCAGCAGCTGGGGACTAGCGGGAGTAAGCGGGGAGCTGTTTTTT.

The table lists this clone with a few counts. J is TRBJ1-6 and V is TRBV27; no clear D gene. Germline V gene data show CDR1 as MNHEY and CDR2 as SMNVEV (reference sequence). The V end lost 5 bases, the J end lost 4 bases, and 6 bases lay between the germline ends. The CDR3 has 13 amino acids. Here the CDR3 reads CASSVTYNSPLHF. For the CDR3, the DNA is TGTGCCAGCAGTGTTACGTATAATTCACCCCTCCACTTT.

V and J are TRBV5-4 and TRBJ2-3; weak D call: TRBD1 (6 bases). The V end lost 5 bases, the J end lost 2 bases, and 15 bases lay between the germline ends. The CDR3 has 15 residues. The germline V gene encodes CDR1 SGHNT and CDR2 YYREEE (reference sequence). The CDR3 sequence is CASSPITGTTDTQYF. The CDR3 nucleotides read TGTGCCAGCAGTCCAATTACAGGGACCACAGATACGCAGTATTTT.